Sequencing of this T cell receptor beta chain was carried out in a study of cytomegalovirus exposure and HLA in healthy donors (dated by TCRdb to the late 2010s). Context from the whole study: In an earlier analysis of under 750 of the donors, less than 350 Gb of sequence data and just under 120 million unique TCR beta sequences from about 179 million T cells were reported. Approximately 300 gigabases of sequencing data and approximately 84 million unique TCR sequences were included in an early release covering around 600 HLA-typed donors. Among the roughly 400 genotyped donors, about 85% belonged to the genetic ancestry cluster associated with self-reported Caucasian donors. The aim of the study was to test whether cataloging public T cell receptors could identify signatures of past pathogen exposure. The study used immunosequencing to profile the T cell repertoires of 666 subjects and linked those repertoires to cytomegalovirus serostatus. A separate validation cohort of 100 to 150 different subjects was used in addition to the 666-subject first cohort. High-throughput TCR immunosequencing, statistical association of individual TCRs with disease status, and machine learning were combined to predict cytomegalovirus infection status. In a later analysis, previously published TCR beta repertoires from about 640 donors were re-analyzed and high-resolution HLA genotyping was added so that TCR occurrence patterns could be studied. Rather than using new phenotypic data, the later analysis identified candidate immune exposures from TCR beta sequences and from how often those sequences occurred across donors. In an earlier analysis of 500 to 650 of the donors, high-throughput TCR beta sequencing was used to judge whether each TCR beta V gene segment behaved as functional or pseudogenic. Alongside the repertoire data, information on donor age, sex, ethnicity and CMV serostatus was compiled. In a later genetic analysis, genome-wide SNP genotypes for about three fifths of the 666 donors were used, and that subset was treated as a discovery cohort. All discovery cohort repertoires had been generated using a single sequencing platform. HLA typing covered class I and class II loci at four-digit resolution. Typing coverage varied by locus: about 620-630 donors for A, B, C, DRB1 and DQB1; 500 to 550 for DQA1; 606 for DPA1; 400 to 480 for DPB1. A handful of DR-DQ haplotypes were handled as single units for association and clustering because linkage in the cohort was strong. Across about 370 genotyped donors of the cohort, an average of approximately 200,000 unique TCR beta nucleotide sequences per donor were sequenced, and around 20% of those sequences were non-productive.

The library was generated by the immunoSEQ multiplex PCR assay. The multiplex PCR relied on a mix of 60 forward primers for TCR Vbeta segments and 13 reverse primers for TCR Jbeta segments. A multiplex PCR assay on genomic DNA amplified the CDR3 region of rearranged TCR beta genes. The amplified TCR beta libraries were sequenced on the Illumina HiSeq System as 87-base-pair reads. From the authors' description of their analysis: A later analysis tallied roughly 76 million unique TCR beta chains across the 650 to 750 repertoires, and some 10 million of those chains were shared by two or more donors. To remove PCR and sequencing errors, raw reads were error-corrected and collapsed into unique sequences using a nearest-neighbor algorithm that merged closely related sequences. Alignment of CDR3 sequences to IMGT reference sequences was used to assign V, D and J gene segments. Each retained sequence needed at least a six-nucleotide match to both a V gene segment and a J gene segment. A rearrangement counted as productive if the CDR3 had no stop codons and remained in frame with V and J, and every other rearrangement counted as non-productive. Following IMGT convention, CDR3 was defined as the stretch from the second conserved V-encoded cysteine to the conserved J-encoded phenylalanine. The earlier analysis of about 530 of the donors excluded any sequence lacking an unambiguous match to a single V gene segment. In an earlier analysis of several hundred of the donors, V segments were called functional above 56.7% productive rearrangements and were called segregating when the between-donor standard deviation exceeded 5%. To diagnose cytomegalovirus status from the catalog of TCR beta chain sequences, a statistical classification framework was built. V and J gene assignment, in a later analysis, came from comparing TCR nucleotide sequences with IMGT/GENE-DB human TR gene sequences. Using the TCRdist pipeline, a later analysis assigned CDR3 sequences along with most-parsimonious VDJ recombination scenarios. In a later analysis, each TCR beta chain was defined by its CDR3 amino acid sequence together with its V-gene family, and reads without a unique V-gene family were excluded. A later analysis removed 592 highly shared, low-generation-probability nucleotide sequences to deal with suspected cross-contamination and a sequencing artifact. A later analysis calculated a clonal expansion index for each public chain from normalized within-repertoire ranks of inferred template counts. In a later analysis, generation probabilities were computed using a VDJ recombination model fitted to out-of-frame rearrangements, and the results were checked against IGoR. A later analysis scored TCR-TCR, TCR-HLA and TCR-CMV co-occurrence with hypergeometric tests, applying a repertoire-size bias correction to TCR pairs. To estimate false discovery rates, a later analysis permuted the HLA or CMV assignments 20 times. In a later analysis, co-occurring TCRs were grouped with DBSCAN, and TCRdist sequence similarity was added when clustering was performed within HLA-allele-positive subsets. For co-occurrence clustering, repertoires with fewer than 30,000 or more than 120,000 public chains were excluded, along with 5 or 6 repertoires with anomalous nucleotide sharing. Drawn from immuneACCESS, this table holds only the in-frame rearrangements with V and J called that TCRdb kept. Clones are partly lost; checked studies trace under half to an unresolved V gene and leave the rest unexplained. V and J calls and clone size follow that table, whereas D and trimming were derived from the DNA. In all, the sample holds 140,000 or so clones, and around four fifths of those were seen once. Around a tenth of the sample goes to the ten largest clones.

In total, roughly 670 healthy bone marrow donors made up the cohort. Cohort members were all nominally healthy when sampled, although unrecorded immune exposures were likely present. The donor was CMV seropositive and belonged to the group of 250 to 300 seropositive cohort members. Every donor gave a peripheral blood sample, and the peripheral blood mononuclear cells from that sample were used for TCR beta sequencing. The Qiagen DNeasy Blood Extraction Kit was used to extract genomic DNA from the blood cell samples. What the study reported, not specific to this receptor: According to the authors, the approach could potentially be generalized to other disease states and immunological phenotypes. CMV serostatus was the only immune exposure information available for the cohort. A total of about 150 TCR beta chains were listed by the study as associated with cytomegalovirus. A later analysis found that most CMV-associated TCR beta chains appeared HLA-restricted, with HLA associations seemingly driven largely by CMV exposure. At a false discovery rate of 0.05, a later analysis linked roughly 17,000 TCR beta sequences to specific HLA alleles. A cluster of highly shared sequence variants was judged likely to be a technical artifact of the sequencing pipeline. Correlated functional status among segregating V segments might be attributable to linkage disequilibrium, but an unknown experimental factor could not be ruled out. Compared with the approximately 670-donor mean, donors in an Asian-associated ancestry cluster had fewer N-insertions in productive TCRs, according to a later genetic analysis. An association between a missense DCLRE1C variant and V-gene and J-gene trimming of TCR beta chains was found in a later genetic analysis and replicated in an independent cohort. HLA typing was unavailable for some donors at each locus, so association tests used only the typed subset. Broadly in line with IMGT annotations, most TCR beta V segments showed up in productive rearrangements about 87% or about 30% of the time in an earlier analysis of around 550 of the donors. In a later analysis, several top co-occurrence clusters were reported to appear linked to parvovirus B19, influenza, CMV and Epstein-Barr virus. Because counts were too low, seventeen rarely observed V segments, including chromosome 9 orphons, were excluded from the earlier analysis of 587 of the donors. Sequencing depth was assumed to be roughly uniform across donors in the presence/absence analyses, though that assumption may not hold. A few of the identified cytomegalovirus-associated TCR beta chains were confirmed in vitro to be specific for cytomegalovirus antigens. Assigning TCR associations to individual alleles was difficult when HLA alleles, especially DR and DQ, strongly co-occurred. Across donors, most TCR sequences were observed very rarely, whereas some public TCRs were present in many individuals. In both the original and validation cohorts, the classifier was reported to diagnose cytomegalovirus status with high specificity and sensitivity. In a later analysis, HLA-associated TCR beta chains showed more clonal expansion and lower generation probabilities than non-associated chains that were equally common. In a later analysis, the rate of TCR association differed among HLA loci, with DRB1 alleles having the most associated TCRs and HLA-C alleles having the fewest. A further reported finding was that TCR beta sequences accurately predicted the HLA-A and HLA-B alleles for most subjects in the first cohort. Only TCR beta chains were sequenced in this cohort, and the absence of alpha or paired-chain data limited detectable features.

Notes on this clone: The specificity of this receptor is unknown. Per-base quality was not reported, and no clone a single base away is much larger than it.

The specimen was PBMCs. This sequence was found in a woman aged 60-75 years in good health and CMV-seropositive.

DNA sequence: TGTGCCAGCAGCCCACAACCCGGGGAGCAGTTCTTC. It codes for CASSPQPGEQFF. The chain couples TRBV7-2 to TRBJ2-1, with the D gene too uncertain to name. The CDR3 contains 12 residues, cysteine and phenylalanine counted. Only the CDR3 DNA is retained, 36 bases long and in frame from the first base. The germline ends are 12 bases apart after V is trimmed by 5 bases and J by 10 bases. From a lookup of the germline V gene, CDR1 and CDR2 are SGHTA and FQGNSA.